A selection of T cell receptor beta chains follows, all from one sample in a study of cytomegalovirus exposure and HLA in healthy donors. Only in-frame clones appear in the TCRdb table, and some are missing; sequencing was by immunoSEQ multiplex PCR. The sample lists 100,000 to 150,000 clones; around 80% were seen once. The material sequenced was PBMCs. These receptors were collected from a woman aged 25 to 45 in good health and CMV-seronegative. The CDR3 runs from the conserved cysteine through the conserved F or W. The D gene is left open where the match is weak. Part of the rows lack a size; the others show once, few, many or a class for expanded clones.

j_call,clone_size,v_call,d_call,cdr3_length,cdr3_nt,cdr3_aa
TRBJ1-1,-,TRBV18,TRBD1,14,TGTGCCAGCTCGCTGGACAGGGACAAGACTGAAGCTTTCTTT,CASSLDRDKTEAFF
TRBJ2-4,-,TRBV29-1,-,16,TGCAGCGTTGAAGAACAGGTGTGGGGACTGAGGGACATTCAGTACTTC,CSVEEQVWGLRDIQYF
TRBJ2-1,-,TRBV7-2,-,15,TGTGCCAGCAGCTTGATGCAGGGGAACTACAATGAGCAGTTCTTC,CASSLMQGNYNEQFF
TRBJ2-7,-,TRBV2,TRBD1,15,TGTGCCAGCAGATCCGGGACAGGGGATACCTACGAGCAGTACTTC,CASRSGTGDTYEQYF
TRBJ1-1,-,TRBV27,-,15,TGTGCCACCAGCACAGGGCGACCCCGTGGCACTGAAGCTTTCTTT,CATSTGRPRGTEAFF
TRBJ1-4,-,TRBV5-8,-,15,TGTGCCAGCAGCTTGGGTAGGGGGATGTATGAAAAACTGTTTTTT,CASSLGRGMYEKLFF
TRBJ2-7,-,TRBV20-1,-,11,TGCAGTGCTAAGGGGAGGTACGAGCAGTACTTC,CSAKGRYEQYF
TRBJ2-7,once,TRBV2,-,14,TGTGCCAGCAGTGATACCAGGGTGGACAACGAGCAGTACTTC,CASSDTRVDNEQYF
TRBJ1-4,-,TRBV6-5,-,15,TGTGCCAGCAGTTACGGCGGGTCAACTAATGAAAAACTGTTTTTT,CASSYGGSTNEKLFF
TRBJ1-5,once,TRBV6-6,TRBD1,15,TGTGCCAGCAGTTACGGGACAGGGAATACCCAGCCCCAGCATTTT,CASSYGTGNTQPQHF
TRBJ2-4,-,TRBV6-1,TRBD2,15,TGTGCCAGCAGTGAAGCGCTTAGCGGGTCGGACATTCAGTACTTC,CASSEALSGSDIQYF
TRBJ2-2,once,TRBV6-5,TRBD2,15,TGTGCCAGCACTCTTAGCGGGATTTACACCGGGGAGCTGTTTTTT,CASTLSGIYTGELFF
TRBJ2-1,-,TRBV7-6,TRBD2,19,TGTGCCAGCAGCTTAAATTTAGCGGGGGGAAGGAGCTCCTACAATGAGCAGTTCTTC,CASSLNLAGGRSSYNEQFF
TRBJ1-2,-,TRBV5-1,-,14,TGCGCCAGCAGCTTGACAGCTTCTAACTATGGCTACACCTTC,CASSLTASNYGYTF
TRBJ1-4,-,TRBV7-9,-,15,TGTGCCAGCAGCCCAACGGGGGGGGCTGATGAAAAACTGTTTTTT,CASSPTGGADEKLFF
TRBJ2-7,-,TRBV4-1,-,17,TGCGCCAGCAGCCCGGGGAGGTACCCCGTTGGGCCCTACGAGCAGTACTTC,CASSPGRYPVGPYEQYF
TRBJ2-5,once,TRBV5-1,TRBD2,15,TGCGCCAGCAGCTTCGCGACTAGCGGAAAAGAGACCCAGTACTTC,CASSFATSGKETQYF
TRBJ2-1,-,TRBV4-3,-,16,TGCGCCAGCAGCCAAGTGGAAGGGGGCTCCTACAATGAGCAGTTCTTC,CASSQVEGGSYNEQFF
TRBJ2-5,-,TRBV2,-,13,TGTGCCAGCGGGCGACAGACTCAAGAGACCCAGTACTTC,CASGRQTQETQYF
TRBJ2-1,few,TRBV2,TRBD1,15,TGTGCCAGCAGTGCCCAGGGGGCAACCTACAATGAGCAGTTCTTC,CASSAQGATYNEQFF
TRBJ1-1,-,TRBV18,-,15,TGTGCCAGCTCACCTGACAGGAGGAGCGACACTGAAGCTTTCTTT,CASSPDRRSDTEAFF
TRBJ2-1,-,TRBV5-1,TRBD1,15,TGCGCCAGCAGCGGATGGGGACAGAACTACAATGAGCAGTTCTTC,CASSGWGQNYNEQFF
TRBJ2-1,-,TRBV7-6,TRBD2,19,TGTGCCAGCAGCTTAGATTCTACTAGCGGGAGTGTCGCCTACAATGAGCAGTTCTTC,CASSLDSTSGSVAYNEQFF
TRBJ2-3,-,TRBV5-1,TRBD2,15,TGCGCCAGCAGCTTGACTAGCGGAGACACAGATACGCAGTATTTT,CASSLTSGDTDTQYF
TRBJ2-3,-,TRBV5-1,-,17,TGCGCCAGCAGCCTCCCCGACAGATCTCCTAGCACAGATACGCAGTATTTT,CASSLPDRSPSTDTQYF
TRBJ1-1,-,TRBV30,-,16,TGTGCCTGGAGTAAATCCCCCTTAAAGGGGCCCACTGAAGCTTTCTTT,CAWSKSPLKGPTEAFF
TRBJ2-5,few,TRBV5-1,TRBD1,15,TGCGCCAGCAGCTTTGCGGGGACAGGGCAAGAGACCCAGTACTTC,CASSFAGTGQETQYF
TRBJ1-3,few,TRBV6-5,-,16,TGTGCCAGCAGTTACTCGAAGGACAACTCTGGAAACACCATATATTTT,CASSYSKDNSGNTIYF
TRBJ1-5,-,TRBV5-1,-,15,TGCGCCAGCAGCCCTACGAGAGGCCCCTATCAGCCCCAGCATTTT,CASSPTRGPYQPQHF
TRBJ2-7,-,TRBV19,-,13,TGTGCCAGTAGTATGGACAGTTCCTACGAGCAGTACTTC,CASSMDSSYEQYF
TRBJ1-1,-,TRBV11-3,-,14,TGTGCCAGCAGCCACGGGATGGTGTCCGGTGAAGCTTTCTTT,CASSHGMVSGEAFF
TRBJ1-6,-,TRBV11-2,TRBD1,15,TGTGCCAGCAGCTCGGGACAGGGGGGCCATTCACCCCTCCACTTT,CASSSGQGGHSPLHF
TRBJ2-1,-,TRBV7-9,TRBD1,16,TGTGCCAGCAGCATTCCGACAGGGAGCTCCTACAATGAGCAGTTCTTC,CASSIPTGSSYNEQFF
TRBJ2-7,few,TRBV7-2,TRBD1,15,TGTGCCAGCAGCCCCCAGGCAGGGACAGGGAGGTGGCAGTACTTC,CASSPQAGTGRWQYF
TRBJ2-5,-,TRBV15,TRBD2,16,TGTGCCACCAGCAGGGAGTTAGCGGGAGCGCAAGAGACCCAGTACTTC,CATSRELAGAQETQYF
TRBJ1-5,-,TRBV7-2,-,14,TGTGCCAGCAGCAAATCACCGGGGAATCAGCCCCAGCATTTT,CASSKSPGNQPQHF
TRBJ1-1,-,TRBV29-1,-,12,TGCAGCTACAGGGAGCTGAACACTGAAGCTTTCTTT,CSYRELNTEAFF
TRBJ2-7,-,TRBV6-5,TRBD1,16,TGTGCCAGCAGTTACCCGACGGGACAGGGGAAGTTCGAGCAGTACTTC,CASSYPTGQGKFEQYF
TRBJ2-3,-,TRBV2,-,15,TGTGCCACGAGGGACCCACAGGGATCGGCAGATACGCAGTATTTT,CATRDPQGSADTQYF
TRBJ2-5,-,TRBV5-1,-,15,TGCGCCAGCAGCTCCAAAGTTGGGGGGTTGGAGACCCAGTACTTC,CASSSKVGGLETQYF
TRBJ1-6,-,TRBV6-1,-,15,TGTGCCAGCAGTGAAGCGGGATTTCGGGGTTCGGCCCTCCACTTT,CASSEAGFRGSALHF
TRBJ1-3,-,TRBV7-9,TRBD1,14,TGTGCCAGCAGCTTTACAGGGGCTGGAAACACCATATATTTT,CASSFTGAGNTIYF
TRBJ2-7,few,TRBV15,-,15,TGTGCCACCAGCAACGGCGGGTTTAGCTCCTACGAGCAGTACTTC,CATSNGGFSSYEQYF
TRBJ1-4,-,TRBV5-4,TRBD1,16,TGTGCCAGCAGCTTCCGGACAGGGCTAAGTAATGAAAAACTGTTTTTT,CASSFRTGLSNEKLFF
TRBJ2-5,-,TRBV5-4,-,14,TGTGCCAGCAGCTTGGGCCGAGCGGAAGAGACCCAGTACTTC,CASSLGRAEETQYF
TRBJ2-1,-,TRBV27,-,14,TGTGCCAGCAGGGCGGGCAGCACCTACAATGAGCAGTTCTTC,CASRAGSTYNEQFF
TRBJ2-1,-,TRBV11-2,TRBD1,17,TGTGCCAGCAGCTTCTCGACAGGGCTTAGCTCCTACAATGAGCAGTTCTTC,CASSFSTGLSSYNEQFF
TRBJ1-2,-,TRBV7-2,TRBD1,12,TGTGCCAGCAGCCAAACAGGGGTCAGGTACACCTTC,CASSQTGVRYTF
TRBJ1-1,-,TRBV7-9,-,14,TGTGCCAGCAGCGGGAACGGGGTGAACACTGAAGCTTTCTTT,CASSGNGVNTEAFF
TRBJ2-2,-,TRBV15,TRBD1,17,TGCGCCACCAGCAGCGTCAGGGGGTCCTTTGGTACCGGGGAGCTGTTTTTT,CATSSVRGSFGTGELFF
TRBJ1-1,-,TRBV30,TRBD1,14,TGTGCCTGGGCCCCCGGGACAGGGAACACTGAAGCTTTCTTT,CAWAPGTGNTEAFF
TRBJ2-4,-,TRBV2,-,12,TGTGCCAGCAGTGAAAGGAACAGGGACATCAACTTC,CASSERNRDINF
TRBJ2-7,-,TRBV4-1,-,15,TGCGCCAGCAGCCAAGAGCGCAGGGACTCCTACGAGCAGTACTTC,CASSQERRDSYEQYF